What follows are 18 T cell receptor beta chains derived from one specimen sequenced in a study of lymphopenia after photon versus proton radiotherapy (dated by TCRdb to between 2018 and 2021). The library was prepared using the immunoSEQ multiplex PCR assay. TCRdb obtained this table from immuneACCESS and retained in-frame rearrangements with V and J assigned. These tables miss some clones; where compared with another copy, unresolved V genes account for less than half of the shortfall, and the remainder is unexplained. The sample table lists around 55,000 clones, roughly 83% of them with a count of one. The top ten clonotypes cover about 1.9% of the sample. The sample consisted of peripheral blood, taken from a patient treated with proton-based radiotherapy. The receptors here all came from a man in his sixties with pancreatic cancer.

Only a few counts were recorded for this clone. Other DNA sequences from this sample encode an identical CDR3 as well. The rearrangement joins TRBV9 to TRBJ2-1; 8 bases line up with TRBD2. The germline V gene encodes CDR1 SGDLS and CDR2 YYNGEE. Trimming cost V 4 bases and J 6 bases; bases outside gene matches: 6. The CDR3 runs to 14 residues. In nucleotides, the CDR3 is TGTGCCAGCAGCCCCGGGACTAGTAGCAATGAGCAGTTCTTC. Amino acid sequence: CASSPGTSSNEQFF.

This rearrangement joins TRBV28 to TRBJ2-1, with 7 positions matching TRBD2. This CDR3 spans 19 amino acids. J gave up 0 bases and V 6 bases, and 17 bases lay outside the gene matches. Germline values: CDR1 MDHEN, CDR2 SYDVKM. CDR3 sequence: CASSSPARGSVSSYNEQFF. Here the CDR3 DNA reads TGTGCCAGCAGCTCGCCCGCCCGCGGGAGCGTAAGCTCCTACAATGAGCAGTTCTTC.

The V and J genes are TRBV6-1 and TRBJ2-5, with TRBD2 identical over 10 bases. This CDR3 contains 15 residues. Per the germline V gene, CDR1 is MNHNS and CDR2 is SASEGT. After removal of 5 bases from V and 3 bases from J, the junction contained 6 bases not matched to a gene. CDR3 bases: TGTGCCAGCAGTTCCGGGACTAGCGCGAAAGAGACCCAGTACTTC. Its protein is CASSSGTSAKETQYF.

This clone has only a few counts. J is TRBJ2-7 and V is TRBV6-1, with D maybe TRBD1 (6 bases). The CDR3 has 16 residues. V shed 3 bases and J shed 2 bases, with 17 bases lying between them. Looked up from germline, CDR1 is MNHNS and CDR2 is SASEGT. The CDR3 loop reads CASSDPGQPRTYEQYF. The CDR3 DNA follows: TGTGCCAGCAGTGACCCGGGACAACCCCGGACCTACGAGCAGTACTTC.

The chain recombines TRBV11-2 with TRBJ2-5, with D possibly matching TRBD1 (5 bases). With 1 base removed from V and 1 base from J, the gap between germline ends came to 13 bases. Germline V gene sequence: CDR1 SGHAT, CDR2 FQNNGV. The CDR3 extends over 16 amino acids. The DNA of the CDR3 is TGTGCCAGCAGCTTAGGAGGACATAGCCTCCAAGAGACCCAGTACTTC. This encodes CASSLGGHSLQETQYF.

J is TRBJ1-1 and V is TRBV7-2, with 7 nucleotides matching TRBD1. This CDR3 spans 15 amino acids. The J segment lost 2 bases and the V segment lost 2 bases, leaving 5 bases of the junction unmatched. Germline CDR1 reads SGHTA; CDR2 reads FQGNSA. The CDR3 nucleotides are TGTGCCAGCAGCTTATACGGGACAGCCAACACTGAAGCTTTCTTT. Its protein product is CASSLYGTANTEAFF.

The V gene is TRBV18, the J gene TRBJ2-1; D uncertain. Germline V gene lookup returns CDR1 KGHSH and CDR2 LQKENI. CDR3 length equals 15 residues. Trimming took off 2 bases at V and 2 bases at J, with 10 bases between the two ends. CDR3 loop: CASSPRQFTYNEQFF. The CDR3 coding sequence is TGTGCCAGCTCACCAAGGCAGTTCACCTACAATGAGCAGTTCTTC.

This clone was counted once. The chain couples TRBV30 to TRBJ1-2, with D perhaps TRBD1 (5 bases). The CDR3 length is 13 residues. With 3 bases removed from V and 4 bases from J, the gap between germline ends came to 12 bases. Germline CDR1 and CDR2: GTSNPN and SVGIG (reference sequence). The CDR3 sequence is CAWRGPGSYGYTF. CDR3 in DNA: TGTGCCTGGAGAGGGCCAGGGAGCTATGGCTACACCTTC.

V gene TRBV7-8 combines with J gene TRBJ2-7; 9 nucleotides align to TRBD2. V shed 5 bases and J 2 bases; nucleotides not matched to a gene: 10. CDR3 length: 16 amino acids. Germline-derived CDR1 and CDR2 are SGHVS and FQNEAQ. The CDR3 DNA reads TGTGCCAGCAGCCCTCCCTTGCGGGAGGGCCCCTACGAGCAGTACTTC. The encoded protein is CASSPPLREGPYEQYF.

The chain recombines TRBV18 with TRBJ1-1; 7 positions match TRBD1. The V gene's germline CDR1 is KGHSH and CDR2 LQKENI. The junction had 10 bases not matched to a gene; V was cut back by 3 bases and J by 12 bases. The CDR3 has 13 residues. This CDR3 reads CASSPTREGASFF. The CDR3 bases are TGTGCCAGCTCACCGACAAGAGAGGGGGCATCTTTCTTT. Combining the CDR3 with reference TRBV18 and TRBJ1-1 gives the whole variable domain NAGVMQNPRHLVRRRGQEARLRCSPMKGHSHVYWYRQLPEEGLKFMVYLQKENIIDESGMPKERFSAEFPKEGPSILRIQQVVRGDSAAYFCASSPTREGASFFGQGTRLTVV.

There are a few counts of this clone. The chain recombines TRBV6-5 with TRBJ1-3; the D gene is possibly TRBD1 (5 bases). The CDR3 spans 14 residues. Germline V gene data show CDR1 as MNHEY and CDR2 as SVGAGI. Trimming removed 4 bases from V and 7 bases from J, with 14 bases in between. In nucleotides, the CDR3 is TGTGCCAGCAGTTTAGCTGGGGGGGGGAACACCATATATTTT. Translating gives CASSLAGGGNTIYF.

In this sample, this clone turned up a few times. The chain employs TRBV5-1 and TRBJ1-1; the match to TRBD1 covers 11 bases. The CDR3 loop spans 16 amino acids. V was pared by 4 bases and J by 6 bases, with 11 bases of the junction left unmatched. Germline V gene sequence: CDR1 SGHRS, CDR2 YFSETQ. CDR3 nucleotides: TGCGCCAGCAGCATCTCTCCGGGACAGGGGGATTCTGAAGCTTTCTTT. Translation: CASSISPGQGDSEAFF.

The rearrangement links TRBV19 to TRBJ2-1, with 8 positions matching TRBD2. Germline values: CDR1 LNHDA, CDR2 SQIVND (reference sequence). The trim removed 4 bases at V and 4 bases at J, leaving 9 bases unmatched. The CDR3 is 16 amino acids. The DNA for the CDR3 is TGTGCCAGTAGTACCCAGACTAGCGACACATACAATGAGCAGTTCTTC. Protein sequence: CASSTQTSDTYNEQFF.

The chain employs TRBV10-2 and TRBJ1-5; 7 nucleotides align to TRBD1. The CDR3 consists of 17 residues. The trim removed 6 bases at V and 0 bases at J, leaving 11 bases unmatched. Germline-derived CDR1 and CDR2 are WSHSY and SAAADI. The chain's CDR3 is CASSKDGTANSNQPQHF. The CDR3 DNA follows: TGCGCCAGCAGCAAAGACGGGACAGCAAATAGCAATCAGCCCCAGCATTTT.

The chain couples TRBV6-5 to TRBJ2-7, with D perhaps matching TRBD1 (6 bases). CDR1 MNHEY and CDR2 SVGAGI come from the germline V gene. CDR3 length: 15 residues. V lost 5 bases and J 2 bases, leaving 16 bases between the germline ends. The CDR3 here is CASSVGTPPTYEQYF. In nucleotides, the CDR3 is TGTGCCAGCAGTGTCGGGACACCACCTACCTACGAGCAGTACTTC.

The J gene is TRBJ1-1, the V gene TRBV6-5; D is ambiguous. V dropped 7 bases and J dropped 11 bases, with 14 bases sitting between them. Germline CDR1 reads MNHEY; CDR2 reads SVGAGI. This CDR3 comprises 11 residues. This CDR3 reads CASMERERAFF. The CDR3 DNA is TGTGCCAGCATGGAGAGGGAACGGGCTTTCTTT.

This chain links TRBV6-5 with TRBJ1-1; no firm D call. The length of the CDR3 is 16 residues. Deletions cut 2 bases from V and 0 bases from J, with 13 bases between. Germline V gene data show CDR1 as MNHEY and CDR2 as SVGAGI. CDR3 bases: TGTGCCAGCAGTTACGTCCAGTTCATGATGAACACTGAAGCTTTCTTT. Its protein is CASSYVQFMMNTEAFF.

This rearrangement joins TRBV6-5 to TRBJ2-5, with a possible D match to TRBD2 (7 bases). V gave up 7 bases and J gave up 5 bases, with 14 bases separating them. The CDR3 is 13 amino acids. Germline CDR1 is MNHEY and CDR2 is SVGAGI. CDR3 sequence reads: CASKGGNRETQYF. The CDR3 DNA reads TGTGCCAGCAAGGGGGGGAATCGGGAGACCCAGTACTTC.